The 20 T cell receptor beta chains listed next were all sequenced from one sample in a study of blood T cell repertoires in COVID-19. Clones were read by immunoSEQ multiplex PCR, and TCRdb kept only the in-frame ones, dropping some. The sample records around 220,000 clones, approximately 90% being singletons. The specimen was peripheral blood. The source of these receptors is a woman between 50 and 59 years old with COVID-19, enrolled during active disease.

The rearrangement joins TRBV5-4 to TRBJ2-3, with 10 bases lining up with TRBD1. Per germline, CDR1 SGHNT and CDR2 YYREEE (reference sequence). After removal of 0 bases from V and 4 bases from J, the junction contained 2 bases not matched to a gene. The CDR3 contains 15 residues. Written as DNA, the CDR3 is TGTGCCAGCAGCTTGGAAGGGACAGGGGCAGATACGCAGTATTTT. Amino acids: CASSLEGTGADTQYF.

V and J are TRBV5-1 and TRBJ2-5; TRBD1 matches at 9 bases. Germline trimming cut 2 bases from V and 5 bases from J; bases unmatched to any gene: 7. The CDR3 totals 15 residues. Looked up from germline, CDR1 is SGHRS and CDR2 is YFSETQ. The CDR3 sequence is CASSLIQGARETQYF. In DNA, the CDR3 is TGCGCCAGCAGCTTAATACAGGGGGCTCGGGAGACCCAGTACTTC.

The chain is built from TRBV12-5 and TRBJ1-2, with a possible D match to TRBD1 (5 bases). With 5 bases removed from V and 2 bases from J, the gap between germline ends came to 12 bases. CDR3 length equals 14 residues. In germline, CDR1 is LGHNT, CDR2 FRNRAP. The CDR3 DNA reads TGTGCTAGTGGTATACAGACAGCGAACTATGGCTACACCTTC. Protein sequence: CASGIQTANYGYTF.

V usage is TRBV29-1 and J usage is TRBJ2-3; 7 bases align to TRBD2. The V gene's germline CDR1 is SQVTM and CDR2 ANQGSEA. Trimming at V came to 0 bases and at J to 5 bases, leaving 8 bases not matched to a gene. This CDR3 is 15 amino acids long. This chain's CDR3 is CSVEEWGGERDTQYF. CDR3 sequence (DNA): TGCAGCGTTGAAGAGTGGGGGGGAGAAAGAGATACGCAGTATTTT.

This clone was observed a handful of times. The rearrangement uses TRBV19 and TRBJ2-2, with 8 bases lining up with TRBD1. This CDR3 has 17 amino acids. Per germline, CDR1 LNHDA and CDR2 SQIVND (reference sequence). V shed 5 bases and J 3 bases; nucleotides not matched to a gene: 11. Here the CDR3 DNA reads TGTGCCAGTAGTCTCCGCTCCGGACAGGGCTACACCGGGGAGCTGTTTTTT. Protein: CASSLRSGQGYTGELFF.

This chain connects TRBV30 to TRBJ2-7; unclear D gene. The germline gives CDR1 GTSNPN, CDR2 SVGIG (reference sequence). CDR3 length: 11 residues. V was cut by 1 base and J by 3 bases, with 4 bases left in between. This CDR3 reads CAWSDGYEQYV. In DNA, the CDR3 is TGTGCCTGGAGTGACGGCTACGAGCAGTACGTC.

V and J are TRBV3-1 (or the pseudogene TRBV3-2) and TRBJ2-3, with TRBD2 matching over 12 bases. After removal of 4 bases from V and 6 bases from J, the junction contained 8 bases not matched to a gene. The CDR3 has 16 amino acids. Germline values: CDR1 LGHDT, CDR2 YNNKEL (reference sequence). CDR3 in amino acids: CASSPMTSGGPDTQYF. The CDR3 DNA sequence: TGTGCCAGCAGCCCGATGACTAGCGGGGGCCCGGATACGCAGTATTTT.

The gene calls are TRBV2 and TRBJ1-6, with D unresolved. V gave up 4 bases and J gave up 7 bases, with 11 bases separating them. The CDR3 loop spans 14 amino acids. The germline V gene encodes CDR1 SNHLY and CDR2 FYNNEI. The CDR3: CASSGPAANSPLHF. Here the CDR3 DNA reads TGTGCCAGCAGTGGGCCAGCGGCCAATTCACCCCTCCACTTT.

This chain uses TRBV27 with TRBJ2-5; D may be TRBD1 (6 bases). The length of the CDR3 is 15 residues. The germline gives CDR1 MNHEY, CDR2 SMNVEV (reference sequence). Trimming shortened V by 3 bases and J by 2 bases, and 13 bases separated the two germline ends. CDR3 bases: TGTGCCAGCAGTTTCCGCAGGGGCCAGCAAGAGACCCAGTACTTC. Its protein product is CASSFRRGQQETQYF.

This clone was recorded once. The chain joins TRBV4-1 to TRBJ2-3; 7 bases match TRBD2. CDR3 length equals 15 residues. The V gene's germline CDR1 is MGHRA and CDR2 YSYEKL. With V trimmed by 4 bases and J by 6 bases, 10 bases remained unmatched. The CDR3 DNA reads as TGCGCCAGCAGCCGCCTCGAGAGGGGAGGGGATACGCAGTATTTT. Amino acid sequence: CASSRLERGGDTQYF.

The DNA of the CDR3 is TGTGCCAGCAGCCCGGACAGGGTGTGGACTGAAGCTTTCTTT. Its translation is CASSPDRVWTEAFF. The rearrangement links TRBV28 to TRBJ1-1; 8 bases agree with TRBD1. The junction had 8 bases not matched to a gene; V was cut back by 6 bases and J by 5 bases. Germline values: CDR1 MDHEN, CDR2 SYDVKM. CDR3 length: 14 amino acids.

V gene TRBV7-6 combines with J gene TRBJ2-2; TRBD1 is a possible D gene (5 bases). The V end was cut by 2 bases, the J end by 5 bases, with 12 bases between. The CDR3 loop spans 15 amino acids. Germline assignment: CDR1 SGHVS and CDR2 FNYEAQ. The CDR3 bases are TGTGCCAGCAGCTTATTTGGGTCAGGGACCGGGGAGCTGTTTTTT. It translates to CASSLFGSGTGELFF.

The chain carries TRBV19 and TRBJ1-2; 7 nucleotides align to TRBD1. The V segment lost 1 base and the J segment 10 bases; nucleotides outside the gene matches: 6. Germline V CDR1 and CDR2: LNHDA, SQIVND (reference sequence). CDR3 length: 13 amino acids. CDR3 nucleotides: TGTGCCAGTAGTATAGTGGGACAGCCTGCCTACACCTTC. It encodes CASSIVGQPAYTF. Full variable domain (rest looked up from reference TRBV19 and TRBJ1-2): DGGITQSPKYLFRKEGQNVTLSCEQNLNHDAMYWYRQDPGQGLRLIYYSQIVNDFQKGDIAEGYSVSREKKESFPLTVTSAQKNPTAFYLCASSIVGQPAYTFGSGTRLTVV.

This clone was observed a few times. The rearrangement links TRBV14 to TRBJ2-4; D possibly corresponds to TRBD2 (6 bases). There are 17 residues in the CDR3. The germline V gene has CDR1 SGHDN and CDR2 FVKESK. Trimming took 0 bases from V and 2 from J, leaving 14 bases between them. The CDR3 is CASSQEAGRGTKNIQYF. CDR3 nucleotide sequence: TGTGCCAGCAGCCAAGAGGCGGGGCGGGGCACCAAAAACATTCAGTACTTC. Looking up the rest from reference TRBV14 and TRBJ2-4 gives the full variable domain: EAGVTQFPSHSVIEKGQTVTLRCDPISGHDNLYWYRRVMGKEIKFLLHFVKESKQDESGMPNNRFLAERTGGTYSTLKVQPAELEDSGVYFCASSQEAGRGTKNIQYFGAGTRLSVL.

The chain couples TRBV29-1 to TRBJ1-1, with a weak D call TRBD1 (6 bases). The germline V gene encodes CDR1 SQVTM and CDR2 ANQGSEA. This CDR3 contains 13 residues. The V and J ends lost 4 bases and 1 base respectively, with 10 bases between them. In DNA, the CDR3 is TGCAGCGTTGTCGCGGGGGCGAACACTGAAGCTTTCTTT. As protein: CSVVAGANTEAFF.

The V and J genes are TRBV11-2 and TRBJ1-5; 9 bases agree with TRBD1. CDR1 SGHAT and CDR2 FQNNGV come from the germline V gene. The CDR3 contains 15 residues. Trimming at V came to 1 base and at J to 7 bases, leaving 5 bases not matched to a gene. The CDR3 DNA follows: TGTGCCAGCAGCTTAGGTACAGGGGGCTGGCAGCCCCAGCATTTT. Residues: CASSLGTGGWQPQHF.

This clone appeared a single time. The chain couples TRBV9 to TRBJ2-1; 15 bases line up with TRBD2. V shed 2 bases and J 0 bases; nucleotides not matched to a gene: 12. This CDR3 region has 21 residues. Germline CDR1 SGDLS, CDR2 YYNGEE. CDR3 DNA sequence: TGTGCCAGCAGCGTCCCATCAGGGACTAGCGGGGGGCCCAGCTCCTACAATGAGCAGTTCTTC. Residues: CASSVPSGTSGGPSSYNEQFF.

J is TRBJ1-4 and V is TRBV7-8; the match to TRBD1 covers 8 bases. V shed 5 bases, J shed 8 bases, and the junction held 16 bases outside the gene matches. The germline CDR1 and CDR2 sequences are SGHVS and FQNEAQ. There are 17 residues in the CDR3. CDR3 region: CASSPPQLQGGREKLFF. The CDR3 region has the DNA TGTGCCAGCAGCCCGCCACAACTACAGGGGGGAAGGGAAAAACTGTTTTTT. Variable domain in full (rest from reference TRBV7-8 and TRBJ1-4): GAGVSQSPRYKVAKRGQDVALRCDPISGHVSLFWYQQALGQGPEFLTYFQNEAQLDKSGLPSDRFFAERPEGSVSTLKIQRTQQEDSAVYLCASSPPQLQGGREKLFFGSGTQLSVL.

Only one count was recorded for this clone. CDR3 region: CASSFNGTGVNEQYV. As DNA, the CDR3 is TGTGCCAGCAGCTTTAACGGGACAGGGGTGAACGAGCAGTACGTC. The rearrangement links TRBV21-1 to TRBJ2-7; the listed D gene, TRBD1, was not tested against the DNA. TRBV21-1 is labeled a pseudogene. This CDR3 is 15 amino acids long.

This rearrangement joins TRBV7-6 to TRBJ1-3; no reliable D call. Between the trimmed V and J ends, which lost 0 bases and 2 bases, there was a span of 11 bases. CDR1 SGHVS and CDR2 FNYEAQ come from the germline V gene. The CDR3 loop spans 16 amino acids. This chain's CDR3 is CASSLAIATPGNTIYF. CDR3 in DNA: TGTGCCAGCAGCTTAGCGATTGCGACTCCTGGAAACACCATATATTTT.